The next 26 T cell receptor beta chains were all read from a single sample in a study of cytomegalovirus exposure and HLA in healthy donors. Primers: 60 Vbeta forward and 13 Jbeta reverse. Sequencing used immunoSEQ multiplex PCR; TCRdb keeps in-frame clones, though not all of them. The table has 150,000 to 200,000 clones, 60% to 80% seen once. Sequencing was carried out using PBMCs. The receptors were sampled from a male donor in good health and CMV-seronegative.

The chain joins TRBV30 to TRBJ1-1; no clear D. The V gene's germline CDR1 is GTSNPN and CDR2 SVGIG (reference sequence). Deletions cut 0 bases from V and 1 base from J, with 6 bases between. The CDR3 loop spans 13 amino acids. The CDR3 sequence is CAWSVRENTEAFF. The CDR3, as DNA: TGTGCCTGGAGTGTACGGGAGAACACTGAAGCTTTCTTT. Filled out from reference TRBV30 and TRBJ1-1, the complete variable domain reads SQTIHQWPATLVQPVGSPLSLECTVEGTSNPNLYWYRQAAGRGLQLLFYSVGIGQISSEVPQNLSASRPQDRQFILSSKKLLLSDSGFYLCAWSVRENTEAFFGQGTRLTVV.

The chain combines TRBV19 with TRBJ2-5; 11 nucleotides agree with TRBD2. With 8 bases clipped from V and 5 bases from J, the junction kept 16 bases outside the gene matches. This CDR3 is 17 amino acids long. The germline gives CDR1 LNHDA, CDR2 SQIVND (reference sequence). The CDR3 is CASSPKLAGAGKETQYF. The DNA for the CDR3 is TGTGCCAGTTCCCCCAAACTAGCGGGGGCCGGAAAGGAGACCCAGTACTTC.

The rearrangement uses TRBV7-9 and TRBJ1-3; D ambiguous. The CDR3 is made up of 19 amino acids. V was cut by 5 bases and J by 0 bases, with 23 bases left in between. CDR1 is SEHNR, CDR2 FQNEAQ, per germline (reference sequence). The CDR3 region is CASSHPRRPHILSGNTIYF. CDR3 DNA sequence: TGTGCCAGCAGCCACCCGAGGAGACCCCATATTCTCTCTGGAAACACCATATATTTT.

This clone was found once. This sequence joins TRBV7-9 and TRBJ2-2; D perhaps matches TRBD1 (6 bases). Germline V gene lookup returns CDR1 SEHNR and CDR2 FQNEAQ (reference sequence). The CDR3 contains 12 residues. Trimming left V 5 bases short and J 7 bases short, with 8 bases between. CDR3 region: CASSRTDGELFF. The DNA of the CDR3 is TGTGCCAGCAGCCGGACAGACGGGGAGCTGTTTTTT.

The chain combines TRBV6-5 with TRBJ1-5, with a weak D call TRBD1 (5 bases). The CDR3 runs to 14 residues. Trimming cost V 3 bases and J 7 bases, with 13 bases left between them. In germline, CDR1 is MNHEY, CDR2 SVGAGI. This CDR3 is CASSYAGRGQPQHF. In DNA, the CDR3 is TGTGCCAGCAGTTATGCGGGACGGGGACAGCCCCAGCATTTT.

The chain joins TRBV27 to TRBJ2-7; 10 nucleotides match TRBD2. There are 16 residues in the CDR3. Per germline, CDR1 MNHEY and CDR2 SMNVEV (reference sequence). J lost 4 bases, V lost 0 bases, and 6 bases had no gene match. This CDR3 reads CASSLSRGLASYEQYF. CDR3 DNA sequence: TGTGCCAGCAGTTTATCGAGGGGACTAGCGTCTTACGAGCAGTACTTC.

The chain links TRBV5-1 to TRBJ2-1; D might be TRBD2 (7 bases). The germline V gene has CDR1 SGHRS and CDR2 YFSETQ. This CDR3 is 16 amino acids long. Trimming pared 3 bases from V and 0 bases from J, leaving 13 bases between. The CDR3 loop reads CASSYGGTRSYNEQFF. CDR3 bases: TGCGCCAGCAGCTACGGGGGGACACGCTCCTACAATGAGCAGTTCTTC.

This clone appeared a single time. The chain couples TRBV10-3 to TRBJ2-7, with TRBD1 identical over 10 bases. Germline V gives CDR1 ENHRY, CDR2 SYGVKD. The CDR3 runs 14 residues. V shed 6 bases, J shed 7 bases, and the junction held 9 bases outside the gene matches. For the CDR3, the DNA is TGTGCCATCAGCGTGACAGGGGGCGCGGAAGAGCAGTACTTC. This codes for CAISVTGGAEEQYF.

The V call is TRBV5-1, the J call TRBJ2-5, with D possibly being TRBD1 (5 bases). Trimming took off 0 bases at V and 5 bases at J, with 14 bases between the two ends. CDR1 SGHRS and CDR2 YFSETQ come from the germline V gene. This CDR3 contains 15 residues. In DNA form, the CDR3 reads TGCGCCAGCAGCTTGGGTCTAAGGGGTTCGGAGACCCAGTACTTC. Translated, it gives CASSLGLRGSETQYF.

This sequence joins TRBV9 and TRBJ1-2, with 8 bases fitting TRBD1. V lost 3 bases and J lost 3; bases outside the gene matches: 4. CDR1 SGDLS and CDR2 YYNGEE come from the germline V gene. The CDR3 is made up of 14 amino acids. The DNA of the CDR3 is TGTGCCAGCAGCGAGGAGGACAGGGACTATGGCTACACCTTC. Protein product: CASSEEDRDYGYTF.

The chain links TRBV5-6 to TRBJ2-2, with unresolved D. V gave up 1 base and J gave up 2 bases, with 9 bases separating them. CDR1 is SGHDT and CDR2 is YYEEEE in the germline V gene. CDR3 size: 15 residues. DNA for the CDR3: TGTGCCAGCAGCTTGTTCTGGAGAAACACCGGGGAGCTGTTTTTT. This sequence encodes CASSLFWRNTGELFF.

Written as DNA, the CDR3 is TGCAGCGTTGAAAGAGGGACAGGGACGGGGAGGTACTTC. It codes for CSVERGTGTGRYF. The chain joins TRBV29-1 to TRBJ2-7; 9 nucleotides line up with TRBD1. This CDR3 spans 13 amino acids. The junction had 11 bases not matched to a gene; V was cut back by 2 bases and J by 12 bases. Germline V lookup: CDR1 SQVTM, CDR2 ANQGSEA.

This chain joins TRBV7-2 and TRBJ2-7, with 9 bases fitting TRBD2. The CDR3 sequence is 16 residues long. Trimming removed 3 bases from V and 3 bases from J; junction bases left unmatched: 9. Germline-derived CDR1 and CDR2 are SGHTA and FQGNSA. The CDR3 loop reads CASSLDSGRVIYEQYF. The CDR3 DNA is TGTGCCAGCAGCTTGGATAGCGGGAGAGTAATCTACGAGCAGTACTTC. The full variable domain, its missing parts supplied by reference TRBV7-2 and TRBJ2-7, is GAGVSQSPSNKVTEKGKDVELRCDPISGHTALYWYRQSLGQGLEFLIYFQGNSAPDKSGLPSDRFSAERTGGSVSTLTIQRTQQEDSAVYLCASSLDSGRVIYEQYFGPGTRLTVT.

The chain links TRBV7-9 to TRBJ1-1, with D possibly matching TRBD1 (6 bases). The CDR3 is 14 residues long. The germline CDR1 and CDR2 sequences are SEHNR and FQNEAQ (reference sequence). V lost 4 bases, J lost 6 bases, and 15 bases lay in between. The CDR3 region has the DNA TGTGCCAGCAGCTGGGGTGGGGGCTTGGCTGAAGCTTTCTTT. Protein product: CASSWGGGLAEAFF.

The rearrangement links TRBV7-6 to TRBJ1-5; D might be TRBD1 (5 bases). The CDR3 is 14 residues long. The germline V and J ends were trimmed by 4 bases and 3 bases, with 10 bases remaining between them. Germline lookup yields CDR1 SGHVS and CDR2 FNYEAQ. The CDR3 loop is CASSSQGINQPQHF. The CDR3 DNA sequence: TGTGCCAGCAGCTCTCAGGGTATCAATCAGCCCCAGCATTTT.

The genes are TRBV7-9 and TRBJ2-1, with TRBD1 identical over 7 bases. The length of the CDR3 is 14 residues. J gave up 7 bases and V 2 bases, and 5 bases lay outside the gene matches. CDR1 is SEHNR and CDR2 is FQNEAQ in the germline V gene (reference sequence). This chain's CDR3 is CASSLTGTVNEQFF. In nucleotides, the CDR3 is TGTGCCAGCAGCTTAACCGGGACAGTTAATGAGCAGTTCTTC.

To note about this clone: At the DNA level, this CDR3 is encoded by other sequences in the same sample as well. This rearrangement joins TRBV7-2 to TRBJ2-7, with 10 positions matching TRBD2. Germline CDR1 is SGHTA and CDR2 is FQGNSA. The CDR3 contains 13 residues. V was clipped by 4 bases and J by 3 bases; unmatched bases: 0. In nucleotides, the CDR3 is TGTGCCAGCAGCTCTAGCGGGGGCTACGAGCAGTACTTC. Translating gives CASSSSGGYEQYF.

The rearrangement links TRBV27 to TRBJ2-1; 8 bases align to TRBD2. Losses at the gene ends were 6 bases for V and 9 bases for J; bases not matched to a gene: 19. This CDR3 has 17 residues. Germline CDR1 MNHEY, CDR2 SMNVEV (reference sequence). CDR3: CASSSPSRSGSGGEQFF. CDR3 coding DNA: TGTGCCAGCAGCTCCCCCTCTAGGAGCGGGAGCGGGGGTGAGCAGTTCTTC.

The V gene is TRBV6-1, the J gene TRBJ2-7, with TRBD2 as a possible D gene (6 bases). This CDR3 contains 13 residues. V was cut by 6 bases and J by 4 bases, with 13 bases left in between. Germline-derived CDR1 and CDR2 are MNHNS and SASEGT. The CDR3 nucleotides read TGTGCCAGCAGGGCGACGGCGGGGTACGAGCAGTACTTC. Protein: CASRATAGYEQYF.

This clone was seen once. The rearrangement links TRBV6-5 to TRBJ2-3; TRBD2 matches at 9 bases. Unmatched junction bases numbered 7, after V lost 4 bases and J lost 2 bases. The CDR3 length is 16 residues. Germline values: CDR1 MNHEY, CDR2 SVGAGI. Here the CDR3 reads CASSFVLAGLTDTQYF. The CDR3 coding sequence is TGTGCCAGCAGTTTCGTTCTAGCGGGACTCACAGATACGCAGTATTTT.

The J gene is TRBJ1-2, the V gene TRBV6-5; 8 bases are shared with TRBD1. V shed 6 bases and J 0 bases; nucleotides not matched to a gene: 9. Per the germline V gene, CDR1 is MNHEY and CDR2 is SVGAGI. This CDR3 region has 16 residues. CDR3 bases: TGTGCCAGCAGGTACAGGGGGTCAGCGCCTAACTATGGCTACACCTTC. Translating gives CASRYRGSAPNYGYTF.

The V call is TRBV7-9, the J call TRBJ2-4; D is unresolved. The CDR3 length is 14 residues. Germline loops: CDR1 SEHNR, CDR2 FQNEAQ (reference sequence). The V end was cut by 1 base, the J end by 5 bases, with 9 bases between. The chain's CDR3 is CASSLGYPENIQYF. The DNA of the CDR3 is TGTGCCAGCAGCTTAGGATACCCAGAAAACATTCAGTACTTC.

The V and J genes are TRBV5-4 and TRBJ1-1; D remains ambiguous. CDR3 length: 14 amino acids. The V gene lost 1 base and the J gene lost 5 bases, with 12 bases spanning the gap. Germline CDR1 is SGHNT and CDR2 is YYREEE (reference sequence). The CDR3 is CASSLPGSGTEAFF. CDR3 coding DNA: TGTGCCAGCAGCTTGCCGGGCTCGGGAACTGAAGCTTTCTTT.

This chain uses TRBV4-2 with TRBJ2-3; D is possibly TRBD2 (6 bases). V lost 4 bases and J lost 0, with 11 bases in between. CDR1 and CDR2 from the germline V gene are LGHNA and YNFKEQ. This CDR3 spans 15 amino acids. CDR3 DNA sequence: TGTGCCAGCAGCCCTGAGGGGACTAGCACAGATACGCAGTATTTT. It codes for CASSPEGTSTDTQYF.

The rearrangement links TRBV6-1 to TRBJ2-3; the match to TRBD1 covers 7 bases. The CDR3 spans 12 residues. Trimming cost V 6 bases and J 5 bases; bases outside gene matches: 2. CDR1 and CDR2 from the germline V gene are MNHNS and SASEGT. CDR3: CASSGTVDTQYF. The CDR3 DNA sequence: TGTGCCAGCAGCGGGACAGTAGATACGCAGTATTTT.

The chain is built from TRBV28 and TRBJ2-7, with TRBD1 identical over 9 bases. This CDR3 is built from 15 residues. Germline V lookup: CDR1 MDHEN, CDR2 SYDVKM. The V and J ends lost 5 bases and 2 bases, in that order; junction bases with no gene match: 7. CDR3 protein: CASSTVGQGTYEQYF. The CDR3 DNA is TGTGCCAGCAGTACCGTGGGACAGGGCACCTACGAGCAGTACTTC.